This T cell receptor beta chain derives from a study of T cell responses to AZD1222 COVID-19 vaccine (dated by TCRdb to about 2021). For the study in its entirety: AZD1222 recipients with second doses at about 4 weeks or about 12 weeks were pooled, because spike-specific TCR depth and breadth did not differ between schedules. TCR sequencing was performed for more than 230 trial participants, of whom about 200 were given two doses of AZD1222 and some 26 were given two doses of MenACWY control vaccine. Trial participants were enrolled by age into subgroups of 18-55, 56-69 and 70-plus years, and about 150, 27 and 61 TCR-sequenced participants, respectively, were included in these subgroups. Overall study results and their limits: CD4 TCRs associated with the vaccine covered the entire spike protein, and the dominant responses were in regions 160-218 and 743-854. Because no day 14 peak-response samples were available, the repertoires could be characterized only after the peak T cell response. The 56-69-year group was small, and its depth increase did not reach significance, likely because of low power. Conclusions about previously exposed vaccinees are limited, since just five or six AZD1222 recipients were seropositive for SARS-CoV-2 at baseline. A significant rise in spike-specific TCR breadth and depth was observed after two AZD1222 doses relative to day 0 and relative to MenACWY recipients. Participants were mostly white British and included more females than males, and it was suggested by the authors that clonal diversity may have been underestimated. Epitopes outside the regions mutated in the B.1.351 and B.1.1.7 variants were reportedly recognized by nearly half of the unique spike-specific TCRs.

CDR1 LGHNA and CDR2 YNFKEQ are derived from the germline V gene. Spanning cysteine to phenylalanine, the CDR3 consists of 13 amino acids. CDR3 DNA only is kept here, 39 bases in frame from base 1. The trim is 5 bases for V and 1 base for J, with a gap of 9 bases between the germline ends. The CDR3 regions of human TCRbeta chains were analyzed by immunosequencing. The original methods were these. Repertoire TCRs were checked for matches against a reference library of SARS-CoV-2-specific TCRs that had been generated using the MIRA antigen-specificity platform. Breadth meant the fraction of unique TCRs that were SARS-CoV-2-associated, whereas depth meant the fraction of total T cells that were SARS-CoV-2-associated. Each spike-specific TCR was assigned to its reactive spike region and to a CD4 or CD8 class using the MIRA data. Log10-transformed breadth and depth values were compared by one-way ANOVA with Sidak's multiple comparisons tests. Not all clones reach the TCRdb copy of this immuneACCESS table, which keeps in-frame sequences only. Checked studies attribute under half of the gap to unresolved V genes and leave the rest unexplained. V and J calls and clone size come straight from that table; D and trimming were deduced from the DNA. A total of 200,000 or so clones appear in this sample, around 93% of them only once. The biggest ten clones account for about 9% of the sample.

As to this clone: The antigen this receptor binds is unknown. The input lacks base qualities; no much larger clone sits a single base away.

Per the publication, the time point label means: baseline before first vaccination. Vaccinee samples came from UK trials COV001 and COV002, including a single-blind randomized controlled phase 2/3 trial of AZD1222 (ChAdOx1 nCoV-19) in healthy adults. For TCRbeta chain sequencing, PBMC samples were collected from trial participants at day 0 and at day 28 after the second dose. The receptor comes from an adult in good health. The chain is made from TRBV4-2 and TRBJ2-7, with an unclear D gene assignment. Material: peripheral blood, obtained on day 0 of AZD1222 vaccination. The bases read TGTGCCAGCAGCTCCCGCGAATCCTACGAGCAGTACTTC. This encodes CASSSRESYEQYF.